A selection of T cell receptor beta chains follows, all from one sample in a study of Ad26.COV2.S vaccination and SARS-CoV-2 variants. The repertoire was sequenced with immunoSEQ multiplex PCR; TCRdb's copy has only in-frame clones and lacks some. Among just under 250,000 clones listed, 88% were seen once. Sequences were derived from peripheral blood, sampled in a trial of Ad26.COV2.S vaccine versus placebo. Receptors were obtained from a person between 18 and 65 years old who received the Ad26.COV2.S COVID-19 vaccine or a placebo. Both conserved end residues are part of each CDR3. The D gene is left open where the match is weak. Not all rows give a size; the values are once, few, many and, for expanded clones, a class.

-	TRBJ1-1	-	TRBV7-2	TGTGCCAGCAGCTTAGCTTACGGACTAAATCTGAACACTGAAGCTTTCTTT	CASSLAYGLNLNTEAFF
-	TRBJ2-1	-	TRBV13	TGTGCCAGCAGCTTAGAGGTAGCGGTCCCACTCAGCTCCTACAATGAGCAGTTCTTC	CASSLEVAVPLSSYNEQFF
-	TRBJ1-5	-	TRBV19	TGTGCCAGTCCGGCCGGTGGGGGCAATCAGCCCCAGCATTTT	CASPAGGGNQPQHF
TRBD1	TRBJ1-2	once	TRBV6-2/TRBV6-3	TGTGCCAGCAGTTACGCAGGGGGCGCGTCGGGATATGGCTACACCTTC	CASSYAGGASGYGYTF
TRBD1	TRBJ2-7	once	TRBV5-5	TGTGCCAGCAGCTTACCGGGACAGGGGAAGGACTACGAGCAGTACTTC	CASSLPGQGKDYEQYF
-	TRBJ2-3	-	TRBV9	TGTGCCAGCAGCGAGCGGGGCACAGATACGCAGTATTTT	CASSERGTDTQYF
-	TRBJ2-3	-	TRBV10-1	TGCGCCAGCGACCGGAGGGGGGGTTGCACAGATACGCAGTATTTT	CASDRRGGCTDTQYF
TRBD2	TRBJ2-3	once	TRBV7-2	TGTGCCAGCAGCTCCCAGAAAATAGCGGGAGGCCGCCCGGGAGATACGCAGTATTTT	CASSSQKIAGGRPGDTQYF
TRBD2	TRBJ2-2	once	TRBV7-9	TGTGCCAGCAGCTTGGGACTAGCGGGGTACACCGGGGAGCTGTTTTTT	CASSLGLAGYTGELFF
-	TRBJ1-5	-	TRBV18	TGTGCCAGCTCACCACTGGGGGATCTCGAGCCCCAGCATTTT	CASSPLGDLEPQHF
TRBD1	TRBJ1-2	-	TRBV28	TGTGCCAGCAGACCCACAGGGGACCGCTATGGCTACACCTTC	CASRPTGDRYGYTF
-	TRBJ1-6	-	TRBV9	TGTGCCAGCAGCGCACTATCTGGGGATTCACCCCTCCACTTT	CASSALSGDSPLHF
-	TRBJ2-5	-	TRBV12-3/TRBV12-4	TGTGCCAGCAGTTTAACCTCCGGAGAGACCCAGTACTTC	CASSLTSGETQYF
-	TRBJ2-5	-	TRBV14	TGTGCCAGCAGCCCCAACGTGGCCTGGTACCAAGAGACCCAGTACTTC	CASSPNVAWYQETQYF
-	TRBJ1-3	-	TRBV6-5	TGTGCCAGCGGTACAGGGCTTGGTGGAAACACCATATATTTT	CASGTGLGGNTIYF
-	TRBJ2-5	-	TRBV7-9	TGTGCCAGCAGCGTGACCAGGTTGAGGGAGACCCAGTACTTC	CASSVTRLRETQYF
-	TRBJ2-1	once	TRBV30	TGTGCCTGGGGGGGCACGGGGGCCAGGGAGTACAATGAGCAGTTCTTC	CAWGGTGAREYNEQFF
TRBD2	TRBJ2-1	-	TRBV7-9	TGTGCCAGCGGCGATTTAGCGGGAGGGCTTGGGAATGAGCAGTTCTTC	CASGDLAGGLGNEQFF
-	TRBJ2-2	-	TRBV4-2	TGTGCCAGCAGCCAAGGGGAGGTGGCGGGGGCAACGAACACCGGGGAGCTGTTTTTT	CASSQGEVAGATNTGELFF
-	TRBJ2-6	few	TRBV6-1	TGTGCCAGCAGTGAACTCTCTGGGGCCAACGTCCTGACTTTC	CASSELSGANVLTF
-	TRBJ2-3	-	TRBV7-9	TGTGCCAGCAGAACTCATACTAGCACAGATACGCAGTATTTT	CASRTHTSTDTQYF
TRBD1	TRBJ1-1	-	TRBV6-5	TGTGCCAGCAGTTCGGGCGACAGGGCGACTGAAGCTTTCTTT	CASSSGDRATEAFF
-	TRBJ2-3	-	TRBV10-3	TGTGCTACAGCTAGTACCACAGATACGCAGTATTTT	CATASTTDTQYF
TRBD1	TRBJ1-1	-	TRBV7-9	TGTGCCAGCAGCTTACAGGGGGTAGTCACTGAAGCTTTCTTT	CASSLQGVVTEAFF
-	TRBJ1-5	few	TRBV5-8	TGTGCCAGCAGCTTTTTAAGACAGGATGGACAGCCCCAGCATTTT	CASSFLRQDGQPQHF
TRBD2	TRBJ2-5	-	TRBV4-1	TGCGCCAGCAGCCAAGAGTGGCTAGCGGGGATCGGGAAGACCCAGTACTTC	CASSQEWLAGIGKTQYF
-	TRBJ2-2	few	TRBV19	TGTGCCAGTAGTTGGGACTCTAACACCGGGGAGCTGTTTTTT	CASSWDSNTGELFF
-	TRBJ2-7	-	TRBV4-3	TGCGCCAGCAGCCAAGATGGAGGAGGCCGAGCTAATCAAAACTACGAGCAGTACTTC	CASSQDGGGRANQNYEQYF
-	TRBJ2-2	-	TRBV19	TGTGCCAGTAGTATAGATCTAGTTCTAGCCGGGGAGCTGTTTTTT	CASSIDLVLAGELFF
TRBD1	TRBJ1-6	-	TRBV28	TGTGCCAGCAGTTCATACAGACAGGGGTATTCACCCCTCCACTTT	CASSSYRQGYSPLHF
-	TRBJ2-7	-	TRBV28	TGTGCCACGGAAGGCTCCCGGTACGAGCAGTACTTC	CATEGSRYEQYF
-	TRBJ2-3	-	TRBV14	TGTGCCAGCAGCCAAGATACATATACGCAGTATTTT	CASSQDTYTQYF
TRBD1	TRBJ2-7	-	TRBV12-5	TGTGCTAGTGGTTTGGTACAACAGGGGACCCACGAGCAGTACTTC	CASGLVQQGTHEQYF
TRBD1	TRBJ1-3	-	TRBV6-5	TGTGCCAGCACGCGACAGGGGGCTGGGGGAAACACCATATATTTT	CASTRQGAGGNTIYF
TRBD2	TRBJ2-1	-	TRBV5-1	TGCGCCAGCAGCCTACTACCAACTCCGCTAGCGGGAGGGGACAATGAGCAGTTCTTC	CASSLLPTPLAGGDNEQFF
TRBD1	TRBJ2-7	-	TRBV11-2	TGTGCCAGCAGCTTATCAGGGGGATTTTTCTACGAGCAGTACTTC	CASSLSGGFFYEQYF
TRBD2	TRBJ2-3	once	TRBV3-1/TRBV3-2	TGTGCCAGCAGCCAAGATTGGATTGGGACTACCTCAGATACGCAGTATTTT	CASSQDWIGTTSDTQYF
-	TRBJ2-1	-	TRBV5-4	TGTGCCAGCAGCTTGATTCGGTACAATGAGCAGTTCTTC	CASSLIRYNEQFF
TRBD2	TRBJ2-1	-	TRBV5-1	TGCGCCAGCAGCCATCGGGGACTAGCGGGAGTAGGCAATGAGCAGTTCTTC	CASSHRGLAGVGNEQFF
TRBD1	TRBJ2-1	-	TRBV7-9	TGTGCCAGCAGCCTGGGACAGGGGGACAACAATGAGCAGTTCTTC	CASSLGQGDNNEQFF
-	TRBJ1-1	once	TRBV16	TGTGCCAGCAGCCAGACGGAGAACACTGAAGCTTTCTTT	CASSQTENTEAFF
-	TRBJ2-3	-	TRBV5-6	TGTGCCAGCAGCTCGGCCGGGACTTCGGGGTATACGCAGTATTTT	CASSSAGTSGYTQYF